This T cell receptor beta chain was observed in a study of monozygotic twins with inflammatory bowel disease. Broader study findings: Healthy twins shared more clonotypes with others than IBD patients, most markedly active ones.

On this clonotype itself: Its matching antigen is unknown.

Total RNA was isolated from whole blood without T cell sorting. Germline lookup yields CDR1 SEHNR and CDR2 FQNEAQ (reference sequence). This CDR3 is 15 amino acids long. Each CDR3 protein gets one entry in TCRdb, which reprocessed the 5' RACE reads and gives no DNA. This repertoire includes 420,000 or so distinct CDR3 sequences. The specimen was blood. The TCR sequence derives from a human donor with ulcerative colitis or Crohn's disease, or a healthy co-twin of an affected twin (not recorded which). The rearrangement joins TRBV7-9 to TRBJ1-2. This CDR3 is CASSLSQGGYYGYTF. The full variable domain, completed using reference TRBV7-9 and TRBJ1-2, is DTGVSQNPRHKITKRGQNVTFRCDPISEHNRLYWYRQTLGQGPEFLTYFQNEAQLEKSRLLSDRFSAERPKGSFSTLEIQRTEQGDSAMYLCASSLSQGGYYGYTFGSGTRLTVV.